A selection of T cell receptor beta chains follows, all from one sample in a study of response to subunit inactivated influenza vaccine. TCRdb re-called the RT-PCR reads with MiXCR, one entry per CDR3 protein. Among around 200,000 distinct CDR3 sequences listed, about an eighth were seen once. These data were also filed under a second study, of T cells expressing NK-cell markers.

This material consisted of CD8+ T cells sorted from PBMCs, taken about 13 days after vaccination. The receptors shown here come from a man over 45 who received an inactivated influenza vaccine. Each CDR3 is given with its conserved first and last residue. D genes are given only for firm matches. Expanded clones are given a class, and other clones once, few, many or no size at all.

V gene	clone size	J gene	D gene	CDR3 DNA	CDR3 protein
TRBV27	few	TRBJ2-3	.	TGTGCCAGCAGTTTACTGGGGGCAGCAGATACGCAGTATTTT	CASSLLGAADTQYF
TRBV12-1	.	TRBJ2-1	.	TGTGCCAGCAGCCTAGAGAAAACTAGCGGGAGATTGGGTGAGCAGTTCTTC	CASSLEKTSGRLGEQFF
TRBV27	many	TRBJ1-5	TRBD1	TGTGCCAGCAGTCTAACAGGGGGCGTCAATCAGCCCCAGCATTTT	CASSLTGGVNQPQHF
TRBV9	.	TRBJ2-2	.	TGTGCCAGCAGCGTAGATAGGTCCACGAACACCGGGGAGCTGTTTTTT	CASSVDRSTNTGELFF
TRBV4-1	many	TRBJ1-1	.	TGCGCCAGCAGCCAAGATGGATCGGGACGATCAACTGAAGCTTTCTTT	CASSQDGSGRSTEAFF
TRBV6-5	few	TRBJ2-7	.	TGTGCCAGCAGTTCCTTCCAGAGGTACGAGCAGTACTTC	CASSSFQRYEQYF
TRBV7-8	few	TRBJ2-3	TRBD1	TGTGCCAGCAGCCCAACAGGGGGCTCTAGCACAGATACGCAGTATTTT	CASSPTGGSSTDTQYF
TRBV15	many	TRBJ1-1	.	TGTGCCACCAGCAGAGATCAGGCAGTTGAAGCTTTCTTT	CATSRDQAVEAFF
TRBV4-1	few	TRBJ1-2	TRBD1	TGCGCCAGCAGCCAGCCAAAGACAGGGGGCGGTAGCTATGGCTACACCTTC	CASSQPKTGGGSYGYTF
TRBV4-3	few	TRBJ2-7	TRBD1	TGCGCCAGCAGCCAAGTGCAGACAGGGTACCACGAGCAGTACTTC	CASSQVQTGYHEQYF
TRBV11-2	few	TRBJ2-7	TRBD2	TGTGCCAGCAGCTTCTCTAGCGGCCCCTCCTACGAGCAGTACTTC	CASSFSSGPSYEQYF
TRBV4-3	.	TRBJ2-7	.	TGCGCCAGCAGCCAAGAGTACAGTAGCTCCTACGAGCAGTACTTC	CASSQEYSSSYEQYF
TRBV13	.	TRBJ1-1	.	TGTGCCAGCAGCAAACCGACAAGGGTAGCTGAAGCTTTCTTT	CASSKPTRVAEAFF
TRBV12-3/TRBV12-4	few	TRBJ1-4	TRBD1	TGTGCCAGCAGCCCGACAGGGGGCAAGGGTAATGAAAAACTGTTTTTT	CASSPTGGKGNEKLFF
TRBV4-2	few	TRBJ1-1	.	TGTGCCAGCAGCCAGGGGGGGGCGAACACTGAAGCTTTCTTT	CASSQGGANTEAFF
TRBV10-3	few	TRBJ1-5	.	TGTGCCATCAGTGAGTCCGGCCGATTAGGCAATCAGCCCCAGCATTTT	CAISESGRLGNQPQHF